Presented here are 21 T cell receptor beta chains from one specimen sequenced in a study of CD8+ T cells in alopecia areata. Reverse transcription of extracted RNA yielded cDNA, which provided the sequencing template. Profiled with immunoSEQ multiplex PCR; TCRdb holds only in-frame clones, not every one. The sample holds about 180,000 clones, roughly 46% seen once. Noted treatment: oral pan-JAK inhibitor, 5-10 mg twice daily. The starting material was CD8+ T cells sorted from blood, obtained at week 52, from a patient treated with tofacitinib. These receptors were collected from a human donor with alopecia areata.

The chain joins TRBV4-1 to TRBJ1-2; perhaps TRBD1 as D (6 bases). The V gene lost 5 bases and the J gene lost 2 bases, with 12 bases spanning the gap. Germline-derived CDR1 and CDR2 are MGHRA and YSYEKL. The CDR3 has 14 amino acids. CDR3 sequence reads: CASSAATGNYGYTF. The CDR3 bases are TGCGCCAGCAGCGCAGCGACAGGAAACTATGGCTACACCTTC.

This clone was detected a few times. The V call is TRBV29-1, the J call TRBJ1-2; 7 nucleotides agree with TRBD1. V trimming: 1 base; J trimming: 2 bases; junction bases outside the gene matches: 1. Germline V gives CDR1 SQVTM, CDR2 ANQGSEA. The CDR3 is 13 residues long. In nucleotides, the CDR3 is TGCAGCGTTGAAGGACAGGGCAACTATGGCTACACCTTC. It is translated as CSVEGQGNYGYTF.

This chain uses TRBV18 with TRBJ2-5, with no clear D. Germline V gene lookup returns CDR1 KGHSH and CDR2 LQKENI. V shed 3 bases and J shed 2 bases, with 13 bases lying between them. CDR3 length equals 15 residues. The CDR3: CASSPGPLTQETQYF. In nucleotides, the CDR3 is TGTGCCAGCTCACCTGGGCCGCTTACTCAAGAGACCCAGTACTTC.

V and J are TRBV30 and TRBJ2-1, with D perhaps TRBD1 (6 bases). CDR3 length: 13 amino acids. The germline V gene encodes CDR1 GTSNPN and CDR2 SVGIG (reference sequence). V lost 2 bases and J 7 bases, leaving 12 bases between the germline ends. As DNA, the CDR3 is TGTGCCTGGAGTTCGTGGACAGAGAATGAGCAGTTCTTC. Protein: CAWSSWTENEQFF.

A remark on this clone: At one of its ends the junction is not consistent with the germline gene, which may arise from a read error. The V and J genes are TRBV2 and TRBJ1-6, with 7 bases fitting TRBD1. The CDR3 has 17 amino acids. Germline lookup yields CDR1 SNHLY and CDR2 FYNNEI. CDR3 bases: TGTGCTAGCAAATCCGAACTCCGGGACAGCTATAATTCACCCCTCCACTTT. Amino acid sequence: CASKSELRDSYNSPLHF.

CDR3 coding DNA: TGCGCCAGCCTCGATGGACCTGGGGCAGATACGCAGTATTTT. Translated, it gives CASLDGPGADTQYF. This chain links TRBV4-1 with TRBJ2-3; no firm D call. The CDR3 spans 14 residues. V lost 8 bases and J 4 bases, leaving 16 bases between the germline ends. The germline CDR1 and CDR2 sequences are MGHRA and YSYEKL.

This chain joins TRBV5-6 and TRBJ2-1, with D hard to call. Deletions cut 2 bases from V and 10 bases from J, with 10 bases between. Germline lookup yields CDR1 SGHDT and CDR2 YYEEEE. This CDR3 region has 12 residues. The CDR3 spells CASSFSSREQFF. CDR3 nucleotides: TGTGCCAGCAGCTTTTCTAGTCGAGAGCAGTTCTTC.

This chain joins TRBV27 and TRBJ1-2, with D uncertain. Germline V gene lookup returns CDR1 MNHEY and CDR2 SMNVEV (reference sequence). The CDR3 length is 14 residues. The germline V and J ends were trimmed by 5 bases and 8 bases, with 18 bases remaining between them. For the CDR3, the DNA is TGTGCCAGCAGTATTGGACGATACTATGAAGGCTACACCTTC. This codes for CASSIGRYYEGYTF.

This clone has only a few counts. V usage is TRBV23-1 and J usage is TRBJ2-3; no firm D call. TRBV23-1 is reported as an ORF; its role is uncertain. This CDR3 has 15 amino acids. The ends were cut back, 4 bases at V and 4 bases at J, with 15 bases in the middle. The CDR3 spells CASSRRTPEADTQYF. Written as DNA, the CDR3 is TGCGCCAGCAGTCGCCGGACCCCCGAGGCAGATACGCAGTATTTT.

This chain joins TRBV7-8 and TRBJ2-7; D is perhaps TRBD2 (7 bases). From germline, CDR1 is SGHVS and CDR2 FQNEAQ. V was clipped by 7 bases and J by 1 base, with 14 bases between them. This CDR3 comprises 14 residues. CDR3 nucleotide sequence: TGTGCCAGCACCTTTGGGGGGGCGTCCTACGAGCAGTACTTC. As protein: CASTFGGASYEQYF.

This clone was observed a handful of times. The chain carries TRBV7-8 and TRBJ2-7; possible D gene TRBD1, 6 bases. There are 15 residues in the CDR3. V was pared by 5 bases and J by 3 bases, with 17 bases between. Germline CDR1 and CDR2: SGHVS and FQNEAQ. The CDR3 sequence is CASSLTTEGDYEQYF. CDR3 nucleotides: TGTGCCAGCAGCCTCACAACCGAGGGGGACTACGAGCAGTACTTC.

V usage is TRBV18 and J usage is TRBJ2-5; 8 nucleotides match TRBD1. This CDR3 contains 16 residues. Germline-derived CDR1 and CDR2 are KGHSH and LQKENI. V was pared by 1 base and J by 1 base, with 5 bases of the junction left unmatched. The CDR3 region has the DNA TGTGCCAGCTCACCACTCAGCAGGGGGCTCCAAGAGACCCAGTACTTC. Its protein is CASSPLSRGLQETQYF.

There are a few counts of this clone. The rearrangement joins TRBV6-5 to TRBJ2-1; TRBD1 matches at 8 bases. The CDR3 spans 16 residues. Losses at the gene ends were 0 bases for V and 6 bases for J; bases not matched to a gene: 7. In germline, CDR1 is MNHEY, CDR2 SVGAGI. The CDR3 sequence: CASSYSTGDWGNEQFF. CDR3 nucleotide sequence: TGTGCCAGCAGTTACTCGACAGGGGATTGGGGCAATGAGCAGTTCTTC.

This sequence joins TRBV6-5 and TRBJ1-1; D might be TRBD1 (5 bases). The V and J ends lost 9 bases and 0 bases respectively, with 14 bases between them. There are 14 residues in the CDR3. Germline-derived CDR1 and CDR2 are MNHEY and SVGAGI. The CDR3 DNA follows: TGTGCCAGTCGCTCGACAGCCATGAACACTGAAGCTTTCTTT. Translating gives CASRSTAMNTEAFF.

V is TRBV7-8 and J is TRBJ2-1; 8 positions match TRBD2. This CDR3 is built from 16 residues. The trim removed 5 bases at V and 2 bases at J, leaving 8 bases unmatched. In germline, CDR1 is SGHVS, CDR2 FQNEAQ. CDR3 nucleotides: TGTGCCAGCAGCCCTCTGCGCGGGGGGCCCTACAATGAGCAGTTCTTC. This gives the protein CASSPLRGGPYNEQFF.

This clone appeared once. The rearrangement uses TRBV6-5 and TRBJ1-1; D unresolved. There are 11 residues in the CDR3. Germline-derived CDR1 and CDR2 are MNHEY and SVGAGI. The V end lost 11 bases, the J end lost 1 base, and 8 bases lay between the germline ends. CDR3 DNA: TGTGCCGCACGGAAGAACACTGAAGCTTTCTTT. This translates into CAARKNTEAFF.

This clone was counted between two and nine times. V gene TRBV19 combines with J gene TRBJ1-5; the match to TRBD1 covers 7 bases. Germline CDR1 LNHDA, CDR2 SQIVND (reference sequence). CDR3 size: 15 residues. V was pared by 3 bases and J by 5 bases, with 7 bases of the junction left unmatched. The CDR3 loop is CASSIRGEWDQPQHF. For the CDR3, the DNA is TGTGCCAGTAGTATCAGGGGGGAATGGGATCAGCCCCAGCATTTT.

CDR3 coding DNA: TGTGCCAGCAGCGGATACGGGGGGCCGACCTACGAGCAGTACTTC. It translates to CASSGYGGPTYEQYF. The V and J genes are TRBV5-6 and TRBJ2-7, with a tentative D call TRBD2 (7 bases). This CDR3 region has 15 residues. CDR1 is SGHDT and CDR2 is YYEEEE in the germline V gene. V gave up 4 bases and J gave up 2 bases, with 16 bases separating them.

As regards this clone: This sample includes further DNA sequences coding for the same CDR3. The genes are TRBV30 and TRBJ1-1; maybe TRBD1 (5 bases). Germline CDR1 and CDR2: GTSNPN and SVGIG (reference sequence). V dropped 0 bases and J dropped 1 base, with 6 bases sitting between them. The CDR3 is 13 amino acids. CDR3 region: CAWSVQGNTEAFF. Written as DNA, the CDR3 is TGTGCCTGGAGTGTCCAGGGGAACACTGAAGCTTTCTTT.

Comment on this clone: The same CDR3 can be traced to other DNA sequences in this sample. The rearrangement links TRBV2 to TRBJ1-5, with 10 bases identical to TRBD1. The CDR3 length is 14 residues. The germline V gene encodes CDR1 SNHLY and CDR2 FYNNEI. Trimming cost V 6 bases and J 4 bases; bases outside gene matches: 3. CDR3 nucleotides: TGTGCCAGCAGACCGGGACAGGGGAATCAGCCCCAGCATTTT. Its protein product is CASRPGQGNQPQHF.

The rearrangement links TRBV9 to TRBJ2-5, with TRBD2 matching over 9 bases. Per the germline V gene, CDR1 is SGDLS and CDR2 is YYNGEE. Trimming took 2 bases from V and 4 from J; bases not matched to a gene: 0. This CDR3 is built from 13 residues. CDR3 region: CASSVGLAETQYF. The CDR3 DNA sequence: TGTGCCAGCAGCGTGGGACTAGCAGAGACCCAGTACTTC.